This T cell receptor beta chain was profiled in a study of blood T cell repertoires in COVID-19. CDR1 is SEHNR and CDR2 is FQNEAQ in the germline V gene (reference sequence). V lost 5 bases and J 4 bases, leaving 9 bases between the germline ends. The CDR3 is 13 amino acids. Only one count was recorded for this clone. Some clones are missing from TCRdb's copy, which holds only in-frame ones; the method was immunoSEQ multiplex PCR. The sample yields some 98,000 clones, roughly 84% seen once. This TCR derives from a man in his fifties or sixties with acute or convalescent COVID-19. Sample: peripheral blood. The rearrangement uses TRBV7-9 and TRBJ2-4, with D tentatively TRBD1 (5 bases). The CDR3 is CASSQRQKNIQYF. The CDR3 bases are TGTGCCAGCAGCCAGCGACAGAAAAACATTCAGTACTTC.